This TCR beta chain was documented in a study of CD8+ T cells in alopecia areata. At the level of the study: A regimen of oral tofacitinib, 5 to 10 mg twice daily, was given to treated patients. Study-level findings and limits: Patients shared TCRs less clearly than mice did, possibly for HLA-related reasons. Sequence data from scalp samples additionally include resident alphabeta T cells of normal skin.

CDR3 length equals 13 residues. V was trimmed by 9 bases and J by 0 bases, leaving 12 bases between them. Germline V gives CDR1 SEHNR, CDR2 FQNEAQ (reference sequence). Extracted from the samples, RNA was reverse transcribed into cDNA to serve as the sequencing template. The protocol was immunoSEQ multiplex PCR, while the TCRdb copy is restricted to in-frame clones and leaves out a portion. Found here are around 150,000 clones, around 82% of them singletons; the top ten hold approximately 25%. In its sample, this clone was seen once. The antigen remains unidentified. As to treatment: oral pan-JAK inhibitor, 5-10 mg twice daily.

The chain is built from TRBV7-9 and TRBJ2-7, with D possibly TRBD1 on 6 matching bases. This TCR came from a human donor with alopecia areata. Sequenced material: CD8+ T cells sorted from blood, taken at week 4, from a patient treated with tofacitinib. CDR3 sequence: CASGGFDSYEQYF. CDR3 sequence (DNA): TGTGCCAGTGGGGGCTTCGACTCCTACGAGCAGTACTTC.